The next 25 T cell receptor beta chains were all read from a single sample in a study of T cells after yellow fever vaccination. In TCRdb, the 5' RACE reads were re-called with MiXCR into one record per CDR3 protein. The table has approximately 550,000 distinct CDR3 sequences, 15% to 20% seen once; the top ten hold around an eighth. This material consisted of PBMCs, taken 15 days after the yellow fever booster vaccination. The receptors were gathered from a man in his thirties or forties who received the YFV17D yellow fever vaccine.

This clonotype appeared once. The gene calls are TRBV20-1 and TRBJ2-3, with TRBD1 matching 7 bases. The CDR3 consists of 12 residues. The germline V gene has CDR1 DFQATT and CDR2 SNEGSKA (reference sequence). V lost 5 bases, J lost 6 bases, and 5 bases stayed unmatched. The CDR3 DNA is TGCAGTGCTCGACAGGGAGCGGATACGCAGTATTTT. Protein: CSARQGADTQYF.

J is TRBJ1-1 and V is TRBV29-1, with D unresolved. Germline CDR1 SQVTM, CDR2 ANQGSEA. The CDR3 consists of 13 residues. V was trimmed by 4 bases and J by 5 bases, leaving 14 bases between them. DNA of the CDR3: TGCAGCGTTGGCCGGGCCTCTGGGACTGAAGCTTTCTTT. It is translated as CSVGRASGTEAFF.

The gene calls are TRBV29-1 and TRBJ1-1; D not certain. This CDR3 comprises 13 residues. With 6 bases removed from V and 4 bases from J, the gap between germline ends came to 15 bases. Germline CDR1 is SQVTM and CDR2 is ANQGSEA. The CDR3 nucleotides are TGCAGCGTAGGTGACGGGGTGGGCACTGAAGCTTTCTTT. Its protein is CSVGDGVGTEAFF.

This clonotype was found many times. This chain links TRBV7-9 with TRBJ2-3; D not certain. Germline V gene lookup returns CDR1 SEHNR and CDR2 FQNEAQ (reference sequence). V was shortened by 2 bases and J by 1 base, with 10 bases between the two germline ends. This CDR3 contains 15 residues. The CDR3, as DNA: TGTGCCAGCAGCTTAACGGCCGGACGCACAGATACGCAGTATTTT. Its translation: CASSLTAGRTDTQYF.

The genes are TRBV12-3 or TRBV12-4 and TRBJ2-1, with 14 bases lining up with TRBD2. CDR3 size: 15 residues. V was clipped by 0 bases and J by 9 bases; unmatched bases: 1. The CDR3 loop reads CASSLAGTSGSEQFF. Here the CDR3 DNA reads TGTGCCAGCAGTTTAGCCGGGACTAGCGGGAGTGAGCAGTTCTTC.

The genes are TRBV24-1 and TRBJ2-7; D assignment may be TRBD1 or TRBD2 (5 bases each). The CDR3 loop spans 15 amino acids. The V gene lost 3 bases and the J gene lost 5 bases, with 16 bases spanning the gap. Germline values: CDR1 KGHDR, CDR2 SFDVKD. The CDR3 bases are TGTGCCACCAGTGATCCGGGACGCCTTGAGGACGAGCAGTACTTC. As protein: CATSDPGRLEDEQYF.

This clonotype has just a few counts. V gene TRBV20-1 combines with J gene TRBJ2-1; perhaps TRBD2 as D (6 bases). The CDR3 is 13 amino acids. The V end was cut by 3 bases, the J end by 12 bases, with 18 bases between. CDR1 is DFQATT, CDR2 SNEGSKA, per germline (reference sequence). The CDR3 sequence is CSARPSGELPQFF. CDR3 nucleotide sequence: TGCAGTGCTAGGCCTTCGGGGGAGCTTCCGCAGTTCTTC.

The chain combines TRBV11-3 with TRBJ2-4; tentatively, D is TRBD1 (6 bases). Germline V gene data show CDR1 as SGHNT and CDR2 as YENEEA. V lost 5 bases to trimming and J lost 4 bases, with 21 bases between them. The CDR3 totals 17 residues. The CDR3 loop is CASSHSRGSHGKNIQYF. The DNA for the CDR3 is TGTGCCAGCAGCCACTCAAGGGGGAGCCACGGGAAAAACATTCAGTACTTC.

The chain has TRBV5-5 and TRBJ1-2; possible D gene TRBD1, 5 bases. The V gene's germline CDR1 is SGHKS and CDR2 YYEKEE (reference sequence). This CDR3 spans 15 amino acids. V was cut by 0 bases and J by 2 bases, with 11 bases left in between. Here the CDR3 reads CASSLAGGANYGYTF. The CDR3 nucleotides are TGTGCCAGCAGCTTGGCGGGCGGGGCAAACTATGGCTACACCTTC.

CDR3 sequence: CASSLELSNQPQHF. The CDR3 DNA follows: TGTGCCAGCAGTTTAGAACTGAGCAATCAGCCCCAGCATTTT. This chain links TRBV12-3 or TRBV12-4 with TRBJ1-5; the D is unclear. Between the trimmed V and J ends, which lost 1 base and 1 base, there was a span of 5 bases. The CDR3 covers 14 residues.

The count of this clonotype is one. The chain is built from TRBV15 and TRBJ1-1, with TRBD1 matching over 8 bases. Germline V gene lookup returns CDR1 LNHNV and CDR2 YYDKDF (reference sequence). The CDR3 covers 20 residues. J lost 5 bases, V lost 5 bases, and 25 bases had no gene match. CDR3 DNA: TGTGCCACCAGCGGACCAGAGAGAGTCCCAGGGGGCAGGATGAGGACTGAAGCTTTCTTT. This sequence encodes CATSGPERVPGGRMRTEAFF.

The rearrangement joins TRBV11-2 to TRBJ1-3; D is unresolved. The CDR3 totals 17 residues. V lost 0 bases, J lost 0 bases, and 12 bases lay in between. The germline CDR1 and CDR2 sequences are SGHAT and FQNNGV. As DNA, the CDR3 is TGTGCCAGCAGCTTAGAGGTTGGCCGAATCTCTGGAAACACCATATATTTT. Amino acids: CASSLEVGRISGNTIYF.

The chain uses TRBV3-1 and TRBJ2-7; possibly TRBD1 for D (5 bases). CDR1 is LGHDT, CDR2 YNNKEL, per germline (reference sequence). The length of the CDR3 is 14 residues. The ends were cut back, 4 bases at V and 0 bases at J, with 10 bases in the middle. CDR3 sequence reads: CASSLTESSYEQYF. The DNA for the CDR3 is TGTGCCAGCAGCCTGACAGAGAGCTCCTACGAGCAGTACTTC.

This clonotype was counted between two and nine times. This chain joins TRBV20-1 and TRBJ2-1; unclear D gene. The CDR3 has 12 residues. CDR1 DFQATT and CDR2 SNEGSKA come from the germline V gene (reference sequence). Trimming left V 7 bases short and J 6 bases short, with 13 bases between. CDR3 in amino acids: CSGQRVFNEQFF. Written as DNA, the CDR3 is TGCAGTGGGCAGCGAGTTTTCAATGAGCAGTTCTTC.

This clonotype was found a few times. This chain links TRBV30 with TRBJ2-7; a weak D match, TRBD1 (6 bases). Germline values: CDR1 GTSNPN, CDR2 SVGIG (reference sequence). Trimming cost V 2 bases and J 5 bases, with 16 bases left between them. CDR3 length equals 14 residues. CDR3 region: CAWSQASGVNEQYF. The CDR3 DNA reads TGTGCCTGGAGTCAAGCCTCAGGGGTAAACGAGCAGTACTTC.

V gene TRBV29-1 combines with J gene TRBJ2-1; 8 bases are shared with TRBD2. Trimming cost V 7 bases and J 5 bases; bases outside gene matches: 7. The germline V gene has CDR1 SQVTM and CDR2 ANQGSEA. This CDR3 is built from 13 residues. The CDR3 loop reads CSEKSGGNNEQFF. The CDR3 bases are TGCAGCGAAAAAAGCGGGGGAAACAATGAGCAGTTCTTC.

The rearrangement uses TRBV19 and TRBJ2-1, with 14 bases matching TRBD2. This CDR3 has 16 residues. CDR1 and CDR2 (germline): LNHDA, SQIVND (reference sequence). Trimming removed 4 bases from V and 8 bases from J; junction bases left unmatched: 7. The CDR3 nucleotides are TGTGCCAGTAGTAAATCCGGGACTAGCGGGAGAGATGAGCAGTTCTTC. This gives the protein CASSKSGTSGRDEQFF.

The sample holds a few counts of this clonotype. The rearrangement joins TRBV28 to TRBJ2-7, with TRBD2 identical over 8 bases. Germline-derived CDR1 and CDR2 are MDHEN and SYDVKM. V was clipped by 6 bases and J by 2 bases; unmatched bases: 6. The CDR3 length is 14 residues. The CDR3 spells CASSVARGAYEQYF. The CDR3 DNA reads as TGTGCCAGCAGCGTCGCGCGGGGGGCCTACGAGCAGTACTTC.

The rearrangement links TRBV18 to TRBJ1-1; D gene ambiguous. The germline gives CDR1 KGHSH, CDR2 LQKENI. The V end was cut by 6 bases, the J end by 1 base, with 12 bases between. The CDR3 contains 14 residues. Here the CDR3 reads CASSLPGWNTEAFF. The CDR3, as DNA: TGTGCCAGCTCTCTCCCAGGATGGAACACTGAAGCTTTCTTT.

The chain has TRBV29-1 and TRBJ2-7, with D unresolved. Germline V CDR1 and CDR2: SQVTM, ANQGSEA. V was clipped by 4 bases and J by 0 bases, with 7 bases between them. This CDR3 is built from 12 residues. The CDR3 is CSVVDGSYEQYF. The CDR3 DNA reads TGCAGCGTTGTGGATGGCTCCTACGAGCAGTACTTC.

The chain joins TRBV5-1 to TRBJ2-7; the D is unclear. The CDR3 has 12 amino acids. Germline V gene sequence: CDR1 SGHRS, CDR2 YFSETQ. The germline V and J ends were trimmed by 0 bases and 6 bases, with 7 bases remaining between them. CDR3 nucleotides: TGCGCCAGCAGCTTGGTTGCCACCGAGCAGTACTTC. Its protein is CASSLVATEQYF.

V usage is TRBV5-1 and J usage is TRBJ2-1; D remains ambiguous. Germline V gene data show CDR1 as SGHRS and CDR2 as YFSETQ. Trimming left V 4 bases short and J 4 bases short, with 12 bases between. The CDR3 totals 14 residues. The CDR3 protein is CASSLEVRYNEQFF. DNA for the CDR3: TGCGCCAGCAGCCTAGAAGTACGGTACAATGAGCAGTTCTTC.

The rearrangement joins TRBV20-1 to TRBJ2-7, with D possibly being TRBD2 (6 bases). Germline-derived CDR1 and CDR2 are DFQATT and SNEGSKA (reference sequence). The CDR3 length is 14 residues. Trimming shortened V by 5 bases and J by 0 bases, and 14 bases separated the two germline ends. The CDR3 nucleotides read TGCAGTGCTCCCTCCCGGGGGAACTCCTACGAGCAGTACTTC. This gives the protein CSAPSRGNSYEQYF.

The chain uses TRBV7-8 and TRBJ2-1, with 10 bases aligning to TRBD1. CDR1 and CDR2 from the germline V gene are SGHVS and FQNEAQ. V dropped 5 bases and J dropped 5; count of bases not matched to a gene: 6. The CDR3 contains 15 residues. The CDR3 DNA sequence: TGTGCCAGCAGCCTCGGGACAGGGGAGGACAATGAGCAGTTCTTC. Its translation: CASSLGTGEDNEQFF.

This clonotype was counted a few times. CDR3 nucleotide sequence: TGTGCCAGCAATGGACTGGAAGCGGGCTACACCTTC. This translates into CASNGLEAGYTF. The rearrangement uses TRBV12-3 or TRBV12-4 and TRBJ1-2; D is ambiguous. CDR3 length equals 12 residues. V lost 7 bases to trimming and J lost 8 bases, with 14 bases between them.